Included here is one T cell receptor beta chain sequence, with context. Its specific antigen is unknown. Base qualities are not at hand, and no much larger clone is one base apart. Clipping removes 4 bases from V and 10 bases from J, with 21 as the unmatched junction base count. CDR1 is given as KGHSH and CDR2 as LQKENI, both from the germline V gene. From the cysteine through the phenylalanine, the CDR3 covers 18 amino acids. This entry keeps only the CDR3 DNA: 54 bases, framed from base 1. The sample originates from a study of brain T cells in children with intractable seizures listed by TCRdb under 2021. The study in broad terms: Resected brain tissue from 50 or so pediatric epilepsy surgery cases was initially screened for immune gene transcripts with a NanoString immunology panel. Among the roughly twelve selected surgery cases, pre-surgery blood was additionally sequenced for eight, leaving four cases with brain tissue only.

The immunoSEQ assay was applied to genomic DNA to generate the TCR beta chain sequences. Regarding the original processing steps: Any CDR3 sequence that did not begin with the conserved framework cysteine at position 104 was removed by hand. Clonality was calculated as one minus the normalized Shannon's Diversity Index, with values ranging from 0 (maximal diversity) to 1 (oligoclonal). Chi-squared comparison-of-proportions tests were used to check whether the frequency of the same CDR3 differed between samples, for example brain versus blood. Public clonotypes were identified by searching immuneACCESS, and similarity to known antiviral clonotypes was assessed with the VDJdb browser. TCRdb limited this immuneACCESS table to in-frame rearrangements with V and J called. A share of clones is missing; checked studies link under half to unresolved V genes, and the rest is unexplained. The V and J calls and clone size were taken over from that table, and D and trimming were inferred from the DNA. Across this sample there are about 340,000 clones, with over 90% seen only once. The ten biggest clones cover 4.5% to 7% of the sample.

Findings and caveats that apply to the study as a whole: Because sequencing depth differed between pre- and post-surgery blood, the absence of clones from the pre-surgery sample may reflect undersampling. Viral specificity was inferred solely from CDR3 sequence similarity, and the HCMV serostatus of the patients was not known.

The time point label for this specimen denotes: blood from clinic visit 5 months post-surgery; TSC patient then seizure free. Surgery cases with the highest brain T cell transcript signatures were selected for TCR beta chain sequencing of brain tissue and, where available, blood. Before surgery, patients had received at least one anti-epileptic drug. TCR-sequenced patients were children with drug-resistant epilepsy due to tuberous sclerosis complex, focal cortical dysplasia, Rasmussen encephalitis or hemimegalencephaly. The Monarch genomic DNA purification kit was used to extract bulk genomic DNA from unsorted brain tissue and from whole blood.

Here the chain combines TRBV18 and TRBJ1-1, with 10 middle bases fitting TRBD1. This clonotype originated in a boy under three years old with tuberous sclerosis and intractable seizures. This sample comprised peripheral blood, obtained less than 6 months after surgery. The CDR3 region reads CASSLLPGTGVAQWGAFF. The nucleotide sequence is given as TGTGCCAGCTCACTACTACCCGGGACAGGGGTTGCCCAGTGGGGAGCTTTCTTT.